These 28 T cell receptor beta chains share one sample of origin, sequenced in a study of blood T cells in healthy people across ages. A J-beta primer mix and a sample-barcoded 5' primer were used in a second PCR of about 7 to 12 cycles. TCRdb itself ran the 5' RACE reads through MiXCR, one entry per CDR3 protein. The table records under 1 million distinct CDR3 sequences, around 45% of them present only once. Material for sequencing was blood. The receptors were sampled from a man aged 55 to 69 in good health.

This sequence joins TRBV7-2 and TRBJ1-5; the D is unclear. V was shortened by 1 base and J by 7 bases, with 11 bases between the two germline ends. CDR1 SGHTA and CDR2 FQGNSA come from the germline V gene. The CDR3 has 14 residues. CDR3 sequence reads: CASSLEAGHQPQHF. The CDR3 DNA reads as TGTGCCAGCAGCTTAGAGGCCGGGCACCAGCCCCAGCATTTT.

The rearrangement links TRBV11-2 to TRBJ1-1; D gene unclear. The ends were cut back, 6 bases at V and 4 bases at J, with 12 bases in the middle. The germline gives CDR1 SGHAT, CDR2 FQNNGV. The CDR3 has 13 residues. The CDR3 is CASRIGFFTEAFF. The CDR3 bases are TGTGCCAGCAGAATAGGGTTCTTCACTGAAGCTTTCTTT. Combining the CDR3 with reference TRBV11-2 and TRBJ1-1 gives the whole variable domain EAGVAQSPRYKIIEKRQSVAFWCNPISGHATLYWYQQILGQGPKLLIQFQNNGVVDDSQLPKDRFSAERLKGVDSTLKIQPAKLEDSAVYLCASRIGFFTEAFFGQGTRLTVV.

This chain connects TRBV20-1 to TRBJ2-7; D could derive from TRBD1 or TRBD2 (5 bases each). V lost 5 bases and J 0 bases, leaving 17 bases between the germline ends. The CDR3 has 15 residues. CDR1 and CDR2 from the germline V gene are DFQATT and SNEGSKA (reference sequence). Here the CDR3 reads CSAAMKGRYSYEQYF. In DNA, the CDR3 is TGCAGTGCTGCGATGAAGGGACGGTACTCCTACGAGCAGTACTTC.

This chain links TRBV7-9 with TRBJ1-4; 8 nucleotides line up with TRBD1. The CDR3 totals 14 residues. Germline CDR1 is SEHNR and CDR2 is FQNEAQ (reference sequence). J was trimmed by 2 bases and V by 5 bases; bases with no gene match: 1. The CDR3 region is CASSRDRTNEKLFF. The CDR3 DNA reads TGTGCCAGCAGCCGGGACAGGACTAATGAAAAACTGTTTTTT.

Points on this clonotype: The junction shows a germline mismatch at one end, possibly a read error. The chain employs TRBV7-2 and TRBJ2-7, with D maybe TRBD1 (5 bases). This CDR3 is built from 13 residues. Germline lookup yields CDR1 SGHTA and CDR2 FQGNSA. The CDR3 nucleotides are TGTGCCAGCAGCGTAGCAAAGGGGTACGAGCAGTACTTC. It codes for CASSVAKGYEQYF.

This clonotype has more than one count but fewer than ten. This chain joins TRBV7-9 and TRBJ2-7, with D maybe TRBD2 (6 bases). V gave up 0 bases and J gave up 7 bases, with 16 bases separating them. Germline V lookup: CDR1 SEHNR, CDR2 FQNEAQ (reference sequence). This CDR3 is built from 15 residues. As DNA, the CDR3 is TGTGCCAGCAGCTTAGCGGGGGGACTCCCTACGGAGCAGTACTTC. It specifies CASSLAGGLPTEQYF.

As concerns this clonotype: Sequence at one end of the junction differs from germline and may be a read error. J is TRBJ2-5 and V is TRBV20-1; TRBD2 aligns across 9 bases. Germline-derived CDR1 and CDR2 are DFQATT and SNEGSKA (reference sequence). This CDR3 region has 15 residues. The CDR3 reads CSARGGGAHQETQHF. The CDR3 DNA reads TGCAGTGCTAGAGGCGGGGGGGCCCATCAAGAGACCCAGCACTTC.

This clonotype was counted only a few times. A junction boundary mismatches the germline segment, possibly from a read error. The rearrangement joins TRBV12-3 or TRBV12-4 to TRBJ2-2; 8 nucleotides line up with TRBD2. CDR3 length equals 15 residues. DNA for the CDR3: TGTGCCAGCAGTCGGGGGGGGGCGAACCCCGGGGAGCTGTTTTTT. Amino acid sequence: CASSRGGANPGELFF.

This clonotype came up a few times. The rearrangement links TRBV28 to TRBJ2-7; D is possibly TRBD1 or TRBD2 (6 bases each). V dropped 3 bases and J dropped 6 bases, with 15 bases sitting between them. The CDR3 has 14 residues. The germline V gene has CDR1 MDHEN and CDR2 SYDVKM. This CDR3 is CASSFVGGPFEQYF. CDR3 coding DNA: TGTGCCAGCAGTTTTGTGGGGGGCCCCTTCGAGCAGTACTTC.

The V and J genes are TRBV21-1 and TRBJ2-1; the table gives TRBD2 as D, unverified against the DNA. The DNA end lines up better with TRBJ2-7; the J call may be wrong. TRBV21-1 is marked as a pseudogene. The CDR3 totals 15 residues. The CDR3 sequence: CASSFRGTSYNEQYF. DNA for the CDR3: TGTGCCAGCAGCTTTCGGGGGACTTCCTACAATGAGCAGTACTTC.

The genes are TRBV30 and TRBJ2-1; TRBD1 aligns across 9 bases. J was trimmed by 6 bases and V by 1 base; bases with no gene match: 1. Germline V gene lookup returns CDR1 GTSNPN and CDR2 SVGIG (reference sequence). CDR3 length: 13 amino acids. The CDR3, as DNA: TGTGCCTGGAGTGAGGGACAGGGCAATGAGCAGTTCTTC. As protein: CAWSEGQGNEQFF.

The CDR3 DNA sequence: TGTGCCAGCAGTTTTCAGATCCGCAATCAGCCCCAGCATTTT. Amino acid sequence: CASSFQIRNQPQHF. The rearrangement links TRBV12-3 or TRBV12-4 to TRBJ1-5; D remains unclear. The CDR3 sequence is 14 residues long. V was clipped by 3 bases and J by 2 bases, with 8 bases between them.

This clonotype was detected only a few times. The DNA for the CDR3 is TGTGCCAGCAGCCTCAACCAGGACAGGGGGCAAGGCTACACCTTC. Translating gives CASSLNQDRGQGYTF. V is TRBV6-6 and J is TRBJ1-2; TRBD1 matches 11 bases. This CDR3 has 15 amino acids. The V and J ends lost 6 bases and 8 bases, in that order; junction bases with no gene match: 11. CDR1 is MNHNY, CDR2 SVGAGI, per germline (reference sequence).

The table lists this clonotype with a count of one. The chain recombines TRBV7-3 with TRBJ2-7; a weak D match, TRBD1 (6 bases). V was trimmed by 4 bases and J by 4 bases, leaving 20 bases between them. This CDR3 has 16 amino acids. The germline CDR1 and CDR2 sequences are SGHTA and FQGTGA. This CDR3 is CASSSADSQLGYEQYF. CDR3 DNA sequence: TGTGCCAGCAGCTCCGCGGACAGCCAGCTCGGGTACGAGCAGTACTTC. The whole variable domain, filled in from reference TRBV7-3 and TRBJ2-7, reads GAGVSQTPSNKVTEKGKYVELRCDPISGHTALYWYRQSLGQGPEFLIYFQGTGAADDSGLPNDRFFAVRPEGSVSTLKIQRTERGDSAVYLCASSSADSQLGYEQYFGPGTRLTVT.

This clonotype has a count of ten or more. V gene TRBV7-2 combines with J gene TRBJ2-3, with D tentatively TRBD1 (6 bases). The germline V and J ends were trimmed by 5 bases and 2 bases, with 11 bases remaining between them. The CDR3 covers 14 residues. Germline V CDR1 and CDR2: SGHTA, FQGNSA. CDR3 sequence reads: CASSPTGPTDTQYF. The CDR3 coding sequence is TGTGCCAGCAGCCCCACAGGGCCCACAGATACGCAGTATTTT.

This clonotype was observed a single time. The chain is built from TRBV20-1 and TRBJ2-7; 10 bases map to TRBD1. V gave up 3 bases and J gave up 4 bases; unmatched junction bases: 6. Germline CDR1 reads DFQATT; CDR2 reads SNEGSKA (reference sequence). The CDR3 has 14 amino acids. The CDR3 loop is CSARGQGKGYEQYF. For the CDR3, the DNA is TGCAGTGCTAGGGGACAGGGGAAGGGATACGAGCAGTACTTC.

This chain links TRBV28 with TRBJ2-1, with D perhaps given as TRBD1 or TRBD2 (5 bases each). The germline V and J ends were trimmed by 2 bases and 1 base, with 18 bases remaining between them. The CDR3 consists of 18 residues. The germline CDR1 and CDR2 sequences are MDHEN and SYDVKM. The CDR3 DNA sequence: TGTGCCAGCAGTTTAAGGCCCGTTCACAGGAGGTCCTACAATGAGCAGTTCTTC. This codes for CASSLRPVHRRSYNEQFF.

This rearrangement joins TRBV12-3 or TRBV12-4 to TRBJ2-7; tentative D call: TRBD1 (6 bases). The germline V and J ends were trimmed by 5 bases and 2 bases, with 16 bases remaining between them. The CDR3 totals 15 residues. The CDR3 DNA reads as TGTGCCAGCAGTATACTTTCCGGGACACCCTACGAGCAGTACTTC. This gives the protein CASSILSGTPYEQYF.

In its sample, this clonotype was seen a few times. The chain recombines TRBV6-5 with TRBJ2-3; possibly TRBD2 for D (5 bases). The CDR3 sequence is 17 residues long. Trimming shortened V by 0 bases and J by 0 bases, and 13 bases separated the two germline ends. From germline, CDR1 is MNHEY and CDR2 SVGAGI. This chain's CDR3 is CASSYSSRRLSTDTQYF. The CDR3 DNA reads TGTGCCAGCAGTTACTCTTCCAGGAGGCTCAGCACAGATACGCAGTATTTT.

The CDR3 protein is CASSSYWETQYF. DNA of the CDR3: TGTGCCAGCAGCTCTTACTGGGAGACCCAGTACTTC. The chain recombines TRBV7-2 with TRBJ2-5; D not certain. CDR1 and CDR2 from the germline V gene are SGHTA and FQGNSA. The CDR3 spans 12 residues. The V end lost 4 bases, the J end lost 5 bases, and 8 bases lay between the germline ends.

This chain uses TRBV9 with TRBJ1-1; 10 positions match TRBD1. Trimming cost V 4 bases and J 8 bases; bases outside gene matches: 14. The CDR3 runs to 16 residues. Germline loops: CDR1 SGDLS, CDR2 YYNGEE. The CDR3 reads CASSPTWGTGASEAFF. The CDR3 DNA sequence: TGTGCCAGCAGCCCCACCTGGGGGACAGGGGCTTCGGAAGCTTTCTTT.

This clonotype was observed a few times. The rearrangement uses TRBV20-1 and TRBJ2-5; the D gene is possibly TRBD2 (7 bases). CDR3 size: 15 residues. The V gene's germline CDR1 is DFQATT and CDR2 SNEGSKA (reference sequence). Trimming removed 6 bases at V and 5 bases at J, with 22 bases between. The chain's CDR3 is CSADGTKGGWETQYF. CDR3 nucleotides: TGCAGTGCCGACGGGACTAAGGGGGGGTGGGAGACCCAGTACTTC.

The table lists this clonotype with many counts. The chain couples TRBV7-2 to TRBJ1-1; perhaps TRBD1 as D (6 bases). Germline values: CDR1 SGHTA, CDR2 FQGNSA. This CDR3 has 14 amino acids. Trimming took 6 bases from V and 0 from J, leaving 11 bases between them. CDR3 loop: CASSPDRMNTEAFF. The DNA of the CDR3 is TGTGCCAGCAGTCCCGACAGGATGAACACTGAAGCTTTCTTT. The entire variable domain, with the rest obtained from reference TRBV7-2 and TRBJ1-1, is as follows: GAGVSQSPSNKVTEKGKDVELRCDPISGHTALYWYRQSLGQGLEFLIYFQGNSAPDKSGLPSDRFSAERTGGSVSTLTIQRTQQEDSAVYLCASSPDRMNTEAFFGQGTRLTVV.

The chain uses TRBV4-1 and TRBJ2-5, with 10 bases fitting TRBD2. V lost 0 bases and J lost 1; bases outside the gene matches: 11. Germline V gene sequence: CDR1 MGHRA, CDR2 YSYEKL. The CDR3 runs to 19 residues. CDR3 DNA sequence: TGCGCCAGCAGCCAAGATGGGCCCCTTAGCGGGGGGCTCCAAGAGACCCAGTACTTC. The encoded protein is CASSQDGPLSGGLQETQYF.

V is TRBV7-2 and J is TRBJ1-2; D gene uncertain. The V end lost 5 bases, the J end lost 6 bases, and 16 bases lay between the germline ends. This CDR3 is 14 amino acids long. CDR1 is SGHTA, CDR2 FQGNSA, per germline. CDR3 protein: CASSPNLNNHGYTF. CDR3 nucleotides: TGTGCCAGCAGCCCCAATCTTAACAACCATGGCTACACCTTC.

About this clonotype itself: At one boundary the junction diverges from the germline segment, which might be a read error. The chain joins TRBV24-1 to TRBJ2-7, with 9 bases aligning to TRBD1. This CDR3 spans 15 amino acids. Germline V CDR1 and CDR2: KGHDR, SFDVKD. The CDR3 here is CATSATGGSYNERYF. For the CDR3, the DNA is TGTGCCACCAGTGCGACAGGGGGATCCTACAATGAGCGGTACTTC.

Details on this clonotype: One base away lies a much larger clone, so this may be a sequencing read error. This chain joins TRBV6-2 or TRBV6-3 and TRBJ2-7, with 8 bases that match TRBD1. Matching the DNA end better, TRBJ2-5 makes the J call doubtful. CDR1 and CDR2 (germline): MNHEY, SVGEGT. The CDR3 length is 16 residues. The CDR3 loop is CASSRRTGSTWATQYF. The DNA for the CDR3 is TGTGCCAGCAGCCGGCGGACAGGGTCTACGTGGGCGACCCAGTACTTC.

This chain uses TRBV7-2 with TRBJ2-7; maybe TRBD2 (6 bases). V was clipped by 4 bases and J by 0 bases, with 13 bases between them. The CDR3 totals 15 residues. Germline CDR1 SGHTA, CDR2 FQGNSA. Here the CDR3 reads CASSSTPGGSYEQYF. CDR3 DNA: TGTGCCAGCAGCTCAACCCCCGGGGGCTCCTACGAGCAGTACTTC.